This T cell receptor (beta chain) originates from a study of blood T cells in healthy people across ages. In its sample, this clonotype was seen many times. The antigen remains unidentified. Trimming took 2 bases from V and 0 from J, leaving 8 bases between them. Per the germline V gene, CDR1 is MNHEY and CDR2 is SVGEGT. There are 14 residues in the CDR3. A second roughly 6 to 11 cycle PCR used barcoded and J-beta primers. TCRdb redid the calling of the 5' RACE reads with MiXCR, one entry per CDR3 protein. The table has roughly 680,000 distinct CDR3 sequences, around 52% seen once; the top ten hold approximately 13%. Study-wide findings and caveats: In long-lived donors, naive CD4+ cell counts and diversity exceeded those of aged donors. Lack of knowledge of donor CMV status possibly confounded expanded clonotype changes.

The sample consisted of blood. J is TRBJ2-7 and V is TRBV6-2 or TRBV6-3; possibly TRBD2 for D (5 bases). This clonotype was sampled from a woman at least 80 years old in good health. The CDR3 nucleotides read TGTGCCAGCAGTTACCTCGCGGGCTCCTACGAGCAGTACTTC. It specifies CASSYLAGSYEQYF.